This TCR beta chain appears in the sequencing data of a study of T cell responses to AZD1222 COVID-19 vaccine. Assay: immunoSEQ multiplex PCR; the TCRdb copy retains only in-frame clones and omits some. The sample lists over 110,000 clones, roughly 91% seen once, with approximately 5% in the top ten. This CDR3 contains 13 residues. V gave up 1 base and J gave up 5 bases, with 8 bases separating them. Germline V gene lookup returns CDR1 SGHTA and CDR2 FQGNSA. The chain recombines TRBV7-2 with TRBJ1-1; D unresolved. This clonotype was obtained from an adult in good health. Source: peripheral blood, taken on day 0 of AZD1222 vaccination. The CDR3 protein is CASSLVAGTEAFF. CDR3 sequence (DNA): TGTGCCAGCAGCTTAGTAGCCGGAACTGAAGCTTTCTTT.